A selection of T cell receptor beta chains follows, all from one sample in a study of cytomegalovirus exposure and HLA in healthy donors. Profiled with immunoSEQ multiplex PCR; TCRdb holds only in-frame clones, not every one. Found here are about 160,000 clones, roughly three quarters of them singletons; the top ten hold roughly 7%. The sequencing sample was made of PBMCs. Receptors originate from a woman in her forties in good health and CMV-seropositive. CDR3s include the opening cysteine and the closing phenylalanine or tryptophan. The D gene is left open where the match is weak. Some rows have no size entry. The others give once, few or many, or a class for an expanded clone.

size	V	J	D	length	DNA	CDR3
-	TRBV7-9	TRBJ1-6	TRBD1	13	TGTTCCAGCAGTTTGACAGGGGAATCACCCCTCCACTTT	CSSSLTGESPLHF
-	TRBV9	TRBJ2-5	-	13	TGTGCCAGCAGCGTAGCAAGGAGCGAGACCCAGTACTTC	CASSVARSETQYF
once	TRBV7-9	TRBJ1-5	-	16	TGTGCCAGCAGCTTCGGGGGTGGACGGAGCAATCAGCCCCAGCATTTT	CASSFGGGRSNQPQHF
few	TRBV5-6	TRBJ2-3	TRBD2	16	TGTGCCAGCAGCTTGAGGTCTAGCGGAGTAACAGATACGCAGTATTTT	CASSLRSSGVTDTQYF
-	TRBV4-3	TRBJ1-2	TRBD1	13	TGCGCCAGCAGCCCCACAGGGGCCAATGGCTACACCTTC	CASSPTGANGYTF
-	TRBV29-1	TRBJ2-3	-	12	TGCAGCGTTGGGGGGGGCACAGATACGCAGTATTTT	CSVGGGTDTQYF
-	TRBV5-8	TRBJ1-1	TRBD1	13	TGTGCCAGCAGCCGCGGGACAGGAGCTGAAGCTTTCTTT	CASSRGTGAEAFF
-	TRBV29-1	TRBJ2-7	TRBD1	13	TGCAGCGTTGAAGGGACAGGGTCCTTCGAGCAGTACTTC	CSVEGTGSFEQYF
-	TRBV6-5	TRBJ1-4	TRBD1	15	TGTGCCAGCAGACCCCCCGGGACAGGGAATGAAAAACTGTTTTTT	CASRPPGTGNEKLFF
once	TRBV10-3	TRBJ1-2	-	15	TGTGCCATCAGTGAAATCATGGCAGATGACTATGGCTACACCTTC	CAISEIMADDYGYTF
-	TRBV7-2	TRBJ2-3	-	17	TGTGCCAGCAGCCCCGACATGGGGGGGCTCCGCACAGATACGCAGTATTTT	CASSPDMGGLRTDTQYF
few	TRBV6-1	TRBJ1-1	-	13	TGTGCCAGCAGTCGAGAATTTGGCACTGAAGCTTTCTTT	CASSREFGTEAFF
-	TRBV14	TRBJ2-5	TRBD2	16	TGTGCCAGCAGCCAAGTTCGCGGGGGGGCCGTAGAGACCCAGTACTTC	CASSQVRGGAVETQYF
-	TRBV2	TRBJ2-2	-	15	TGTGCCAGCTCTTGGCGGGGGCCCTCCACCGGGGAGCTGTTTTTT	CASSWRGPSTGELFF
-	TRBV27	TRBJ2-7	-	13	TGTGCCAGCGGCACCTTGGTTCCCTCCGAGCAGTACTTC	CASGTLVPSEQYF
-	TRBV18	TRBJ1-3	-	12	TGTGCCAGCTCACAAGACATGAACACCATATATTTT	CASSQDMNTIYF
-	TRBV6-6	TRBJ1-3	-	14	TGTGCCAGCAGTTCGACAGGCAGAGAAAACACCATATATTTT	CASSSTGRENTIYF
-	TRBV5-1	TRBJ1-2	TRBD1	14	TGCGCCAGCAGCTTGGGTGGACAGGGGGTAGACTACACCTTC	CASSLGGQGVDYTF
-	TRBV6-5	TRBJ2-1	-	15	TGTGCCAGCAGTTACTCAGTTAGGGGAAGCAATGAGCAGTTCTTC	CASSYSVRGSNEQFF
-	TRBV7-3	TRBJ2-3	TRBD2	14	TGTGCCACCTCAAGCGGGGGGGCTTTAAATACGCAGTATTTT	CATSSGGALNTQYF
-	TRBV7-6	TRBJ2-3	TRBD2	18	TGTGCCAGCAGCTTAGCGGGAGGGAGTCCCTATAGCACAGATACGCAGTATTTT	CASSLAGGSPYSTDTQYF
-	TRBV27	TRBJ1-1	-	14	TGTGCCAGCAGTTTGTTCGGGGATTGGACTGAAGCTTTCTTT	CASSLFGDWTEAFF
-	TRBV13	TRBJ1-2	-	14	TGTGCCAGCACCCATACAGGGTCCTGGTATGGCTACACCTTC	CASTHTGSWYGYTF
once	TRBV7-8	TRBJ1-5	-	14	TGTGCCAGCAGCACACAACAGGAAAATCAGCCCCAGCATTTT	CASSTQQENQPQHF
-	TRBV29-1	TRBJ2-7	-	13	TGCAGCGTTGAGGCGGACGGGACCTACGAGCAGTACTTC	CSVEADGTYEQYF
-	TRBV9	TRBJ1-1	-	14	TGTGCCAGCAGCGTAGGTCCAGAGAACACTGAAGCTTTCTTT	CASSVGPENTEAFF
-	TRBV6-4	TRBJ2-3	-	15	TGTGCCAGCAGTGCCTCCGGGACTAGCACAGATACGCAGTATTTT	CASSASGTSTDTQYF
-	TRBV10-1	TRBJ1-2	-	16	TGCGCCAGCAGTGAGTCGGGCAGGGCCCCCACTGATGGCTACACCTTC	CASSESGRAPTDGYTF
-	TRBV5-1	TRBJ2-2	-	15	TGCGCCAGCAGCGACTCCGGAGGGTACACCGGGGAGCTGTTTTTT	CASSDSGGYTGELFF
-	TRBV9	TRBJ1-1	TRBD1	15	TGTGCCAGCAGCGCCGAGACAGGGTGGAACACTGAAGCTTTCTTT	CASSAETGWNTEAFF
-	TRBV7-2	TRBJ1-2	TRBD1	16	TGTGCCAGCAGCTCCGTTGGGACAGGGGGGGGGTCGGGCTACACCTTC	CASSSVGTGGGSGYTF
-	TRBV19	TRBJ1-2	TRBD1	15	TGTGCCAGTAGTATCGGACAGGCCGCTAACTATGGCTACACCTTC	CASSIGQAANYGYTF
few	TRBV6-1	TRBJ2-3	TRBD2	15	TGTGCCAGCAGCGGACTAGCGGGGGTTGCAGATACGCAGTATTTT	CASSGLAGVADTQYF
-	TRBV7-2	TRBJ1-2	-	12	TGTGCCAGCAGCCTAGACACGGGAGGCTACACCTTC	CASSLDTGGYTF
-	TRBV18	TRBJ1-2	-	15	TGTGCCAGCTCACAGCCTGAGAACAGGGCCCCTGGCTACACCTTC	CASSQPENRAPGYTF
-	TRBV4-1	TRBJ2-1	-	15	TGCGCCAGCAGCCAATTTGGAGTTTCCTACAATGAGCAGTTCTTC	CASSQFGVSYNEQFF
-	TRBV6-4	TRBJ2-3	-	19	TGTGCCAGCAGTCCCCCTCCGACAGGAAATAAAATAAACACAGATACGCAGTATTTT	CASSPPPTGNKINTDTQYF
-	TRBV21-1	TRBJ1-2	-	15	TGTGCCAGCACCAAAAAGACAGTTTTAGGCTATGGCTACACCTTC	CASTKKTVLGYGYTF
many	TRBV6-1	TRBJ1-2	TRBD1	14	TGTGCCAGCAACCTCCTCGGGACAGGTGGGGGCTACACCTTC	CASNLLGTGGGYTF
-	TRBV5-1	TRBJ2-5	-	14	TGCGCCAGCAGCTTGGAACCTAGTCGGGAGACCCAGTACTTC	CASSLEPSRETQYF